The 12 T cell receptor beta chains below come from one sample, sequenced in a study of cytomegalovirus exposure and HLA in healthy donors. Primers included in the PCR were 60 Vbeta and 13 Jbeta primers. The assay was immunoSEQ multiplex PCR, and TCRdb's table has in-frame clones only and misses some. The data hold 99,000 or so clones, with over 70% observed a single time. Sequencing was carried out using PBMCs. The receptor source for this set is a man aged 40-49 years in good health and CMV-seronegative.

The sample holds one count of this clone. The V and J genes are TRBV27 and TRBJ1-1; D possibly corresponds to TRBD1 (6 bases). The CDR3 is 13 residues long. Germline CDR1 and CDR2: MNHEY and SMNVEV (reference sequence). The V and J ends lost 6 bases and 4 bases respectively, with 12 bases between them. CDR3 sequence (DNA): TGTGCCAGCAGAGATACAGGGAGCACTGAAGCTTTCTTT. The encoded protein is CASRDTGSTEAFF.

This rearrangement joins TRBV5-1 to TRBJ2-3, with TRBD1 identical over 10 bases. The V gene end was trimmed by 0 bases and the J gene end by 7 bases; junction bases not matched to a gene: 5. Per germline, CDR1 SGHRS and CDR2 YFSETQ. The CDR3 length is 15 residues. This CDR3 reads CASSLVGTGAHTQYF. The DNA for the CDR3 is TGCGCCAGCAGCTTGGTCGGGACAGGGGCACATACGCAGTATTTT.

The rearrangement joins TRBV13 to TRBJ1-2; TRBD1 is a possible D gene (5 bases). Germline CDR1 is PRHDT and CDR2 is FYEKMQ (reference sequence). V shed 3 bases and J shed 6 bases, with 14 bases lying between them. There are 14 residues in the CDR3. The DNA for the CDR3 is TGTGCCAGCAGCTTTTTAGGGGATCGGGATGGCTACACCTTC. Protein sequence: CASSFLGDRDGYTF.

V and J are TRBV21-1 and TRBJ2-1; the table's D call of TRBD2 was not tested on the DNA. TRBV21-1 is annotated as a pseudogene. There are 16 residues in the CDR3. The CDR3 region is CASRGPGLAAYNEQFF. DNA of the CDR3: TGTGCCAGCAGGGGCCCGGGACTAGCGGCATACAATGAGCAGTTCTTC.

V gene TRBV7-3 combines with J gene TRBJ1-1, with D perhaps matching TRBD1 (5 bases). V was shortened by 2 bases and J by 0 bases, with 13 bases between the two germline ends. CDR3 size: 16 residues. From germline, CDR1 is SGHTA and CDR2 FQGTGA. CDR3 residues: CASSLSGGGMNTEAFF. CDR3 DNA sequence: TGTGCCAGCAGCTTATCGGGTGGGGGGATGAACACTGAAGCTTTCTTT.

This chain links TRBV5-1 with TRBJ2-1; 11 bases are shared with TRBD2. V shed 0 bases and J 4 bases; nucleotides not matched to a gene: 27. Germline V gene sequence: CDR1 SGHRS, CDR2 YFSETQ. The CDR3 runs to 24 residues. This CDR3 reads CASSLGLAGRNPTTTRKRYNEQFF. The CDR3 DNA sequence: TGCGCCAGCAGCTTGGGACTAGCGGGGAGAAACCCAACCACCACCCGAAAGCGATACAATGAGCAGTTCTTC.

The genes are TRBV7-9 and TRBJ2-7, with no clear D. Germline-derived CDR1 and CDR2 are SEHNR and FQNEAQ (reference sequence). V shed 4 bases and J shed 11 bases, with 12 bases lying between them. The CDR3 length is 11 residues. The CDR3 is CASSSLGDEYF. The CDR3 DNA reads as TGTGCCAGCAGCTCACTGGGCGATGAGTACTTC.

V usage is TRBV5-1 and J usage is TRBJ2-1; 7 bases agree with TRBD1. The V segment lost 6 bases and the J segment 6 bases; nucleotides outside the gene matches: 6. In germline, CDR1 is SGHRS, CDR2 YFSETQ. The CDR3 has 13 residues. For the CDR3, the DNA is TGCGCCAGCACGGGACAGAGCTTCAATGAGCAGTTCTTC. Amino acids: CASTGQSFNEQFF.

This clone occurred a few times. The rearrangement joins TRBV2 to TRBJ1-6; 10 nucleotides match TRBD1. The J segment lost 6 bases and the V segment lost 5 bases, leaving 4 bases of the junction unmatched. CDR1 and CDR2 (germline): SNHLY, FYNNEI. CDR3 size: 15 residues. The CDR3 region is CASSIWDRGNSPLHF. CDR3 DNA: TGTGCCAGCAGTATTTGGGACAGGGGTAATTCACCCCTCCACTTT.

J is TRBJ2-2 and V is TRBV7-6; D unclear. V was trimmed by 4 bases and J by 6 bases, leaving 6 bases between them. The CDR3 is 12 amino acids. CDR1 and CDR2 (germline): SGHVS, FNYEAQ. In nucleotides, the CDR3 is TGTGCCAGCAGCTCCCTACCCGGGGAGCTGTTTTTT. This encodes CASSSLPGELFF. Combining the CDR3 with reference TRBV7-6 and TRBJ2-2 gives the whole variable domain GAGVSQSPRYKVTKRGQDVALRCDPISGHVSLYWYRQALGQGPEFLTYFNYEAQQDKSGLPNDRFSAERPEGSISTLTIQRTEQRDSAMYRCASSSLPGELFFGEGSRLTVL.

The chain has TRBV2 and TRBJ1-1; D might be TRBD1 (5 bases). Germline V gene lookup returns CDR1 SNHLY and CDR2 FYNNEI. The CDR3 runs to 14 residues. With 4 bases removed from V and 2 bases from J, the gap between germline ends came to 11 bases. The CDR3 coding sequence is TGTGCCAGCAGTGGGTATACAGGAAACACTGAAGCTTTCTTT. This codes for CASSGYTGNTEAFF.

The genes are TRBV7-2 and TRBJ2-7; 7 bases fit TRBD2. The CDR3 has 15 amino acids. Germline assignment: CDR1 SGHTA and CDR2 FQGNSA. The J segment lost 2 bases and the V segment lost 7 bases, leaving 11 bases of the junction unmatched. In DNA, the CDR3 is TGTGCCAGCACCAATCCGGGACTAAACGCCTACGAGCAGTACTTC. Translated, it gives CASTNPGLNAYEQYF.